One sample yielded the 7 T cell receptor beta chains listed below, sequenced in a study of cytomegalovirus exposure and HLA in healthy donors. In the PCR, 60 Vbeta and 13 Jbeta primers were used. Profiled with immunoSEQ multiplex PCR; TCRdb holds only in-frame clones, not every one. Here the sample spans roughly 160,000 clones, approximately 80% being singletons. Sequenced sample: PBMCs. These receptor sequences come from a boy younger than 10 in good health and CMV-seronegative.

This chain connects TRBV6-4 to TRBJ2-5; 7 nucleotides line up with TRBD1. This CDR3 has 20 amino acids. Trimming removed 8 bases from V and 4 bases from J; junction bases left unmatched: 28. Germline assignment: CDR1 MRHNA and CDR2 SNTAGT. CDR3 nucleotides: TGTGCCAGCCCATTGACGCCAGCGCGGAAAGACAGGGAGATAGGAGAGACCCAGTACTTC. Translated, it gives CASPLTPARKDREIGETQYF.

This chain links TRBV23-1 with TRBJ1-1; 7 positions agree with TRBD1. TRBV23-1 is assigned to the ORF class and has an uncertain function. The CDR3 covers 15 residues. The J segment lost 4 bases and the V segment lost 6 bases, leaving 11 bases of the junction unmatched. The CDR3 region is CASRPPQGRGTEAFF. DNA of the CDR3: TGCGCCAGCAGACCCCCACAGGGGCGGGGCACTGAAGCTTTCTTT.

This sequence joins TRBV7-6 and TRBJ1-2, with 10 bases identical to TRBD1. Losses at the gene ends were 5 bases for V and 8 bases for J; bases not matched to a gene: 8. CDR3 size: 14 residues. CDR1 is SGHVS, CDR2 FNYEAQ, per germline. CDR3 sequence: CASSQRQGAGGYTF. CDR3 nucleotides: TGTGCCAGCAGCCAGAGACAGGGGGCGGGAGGCTACACCTTC. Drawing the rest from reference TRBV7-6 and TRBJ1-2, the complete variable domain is GAGVSQSPRYKVTKRGQDVALRCDPISGHVSLYWYRQALGQGPEFLTYFNYEAQQDKSGLPNDRFSAERPEGSISTLTIQRTEQRDSAMYRCASSQRQGAGGYTFGSGTRLTVV.

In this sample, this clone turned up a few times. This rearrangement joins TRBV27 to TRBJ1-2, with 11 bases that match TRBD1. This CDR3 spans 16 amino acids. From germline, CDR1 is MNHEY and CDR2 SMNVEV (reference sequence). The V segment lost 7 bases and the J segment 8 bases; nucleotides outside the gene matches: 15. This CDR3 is CASTSGTGGNKGGYTF. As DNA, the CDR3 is TGTGCCAGCACTTCCGGGACAGGGGGTAACAAAGGAGGCTACACCTTC.

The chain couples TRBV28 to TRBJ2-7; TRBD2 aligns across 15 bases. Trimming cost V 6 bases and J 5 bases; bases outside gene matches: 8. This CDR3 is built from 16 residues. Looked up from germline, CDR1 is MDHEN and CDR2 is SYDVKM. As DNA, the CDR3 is TGTGCCAGCAGCCCAGGGACTAGCGGGGGGCGGCACGAGCAGTACTTC. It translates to CASSPGTSGGRHEQYF.

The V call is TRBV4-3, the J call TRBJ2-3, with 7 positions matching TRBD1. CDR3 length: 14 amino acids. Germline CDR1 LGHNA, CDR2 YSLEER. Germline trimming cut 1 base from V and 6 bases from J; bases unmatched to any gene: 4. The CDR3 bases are TGCGCCAGCAGCCAAGGGACAGGAATCGATACGCAGTATTTT. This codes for CASSQGTGIDTQYF.

The CDR3 region is CASSLGDRIAGYTF. DNA of the CDR3: TGTGCCAGCAGCTTAGGCGACAGGATAGCTGGCTACACCTTC. The chain combines TRBV7-8 with TRBJ1-2; perhaps TRBD1 as D (6 bases). This CDR3 has 14 residues. Trimming shortened V by 1 base and J by 7 bases, and 13 bases separated the two germline ends. Germline CDR1 is SGHVS and CDR2 is FQNEAQ.